This T cell receptor beta chain was obtained from a study of blood T cell repertoires in COVID-19. Background on the study: Italy, Spain and the United States were the sources of the convalescent and acute COVID-19 samples. From T cells, B-cell-depleted T cells, or PBMCs came the material, which was cDNA or gDNA.

This clone was counted between two and nine times. This CDR3 region has 16 residues. The germline V gene has CDR1 SGDLS and CDR2 YYNGEE. J was trimmed by 1 base and V by 4 bases; bases with no gene match: 7. Living in under 30 US areas, the participants were between roughly 18 and 90 years of age. In the source study's methods: Quantification of nucleated cells was approximated via reference gene primer amplification. This table comes from immunoSEQ multiplex PCR, and its TCRdb copy is limited to in-frame clones, with some not included. D and trimming come from the DNA, and the V and J calls and clone size come from that table. The sample carries around 340,000 clones, around 86% recorded once.

The sequence came from a woman aged 35 to 49 with acute COVID-19. The chain has TRBV9 and TRBJ2-1; TRBD1 matches at 8 bases. The sequenced sample was PBMCs or T cells enriched from blood (not recorded which). The CDR3 sequence is CASSNRTGRSYNEQFF. CDR3 nucleotide sequence: TGTGCCAGCAGCAACCGGACAGGGCGGTCCTACAATGAGCAGTTCTTC.